Listed below are T cell receptor beta chains from one sample, sequenced in a study of T cells in localized non-small cell lung cancer. Using immunoSEQ multiplex PCR, the repertoire was profiled, and TCRdb retains in-frame clones only, with some absent. The sample carries approximately 4,500 clones, roughly 93% recorded once. Sequenced material: peripheral blood, taken before any cancer treatment. The receptors stem from a woman aged 35 to 75 with stage I lung adenocarcinoma. Each CDR3 is given with its conserved first and last residue. The D gene is left open where the match is weak. Clone size is given for some rows only: seen once, a few or many times, or a class if the clone is expanded.

V gene: TRBV30; J gene: TRBJ1-3; clone size: .; D gene: .; CDR3 protein: CAWTRNSGNTIYF; CDR3 DNA: TGTGCCTGGACCCGGAACTCTGGAAACACCATATATTTT
V gene: TRBV5-1; J gene: TRBJ1-2; clone size: .; D gene: .; CDR3 protein: CASSLENSGHGYTF; CDR3 DNA: TGCGCCAGCAGCTTGGAGAATTCAGGGCATGGCTACACCTTC
V gene: TRBV28; J gene: TRBJ2-7; clone size: .; D gene: TRBD1; CDR3 protein: CASRPLGQGTSYEQYF; CDR3 DNA: TGTGCCAGCAGGCCCCTCGGACAGGGTACATCCTACGAGCAGTACTTC
V gene: TRBV21-1; J gene: TRBJ2-7; clone size: once; D gene: .; CDR3 protein: CASSKVPSGRIRYF; CDR3 DNA: TGTGCCAGCAGCAAAGTACCGAGCGGGAGGATTCGGTACTTC
V gene: TRBV5-1; J gene: TRBJ1-3; clone size: .; D gene: TRBD1; CDR3 protein: CASSPIGGGGRNTIYF; CDR3 DNA: TGCGCCAGCAGCCCGATAGGAGGGGGCGGCCGCAACACCATATATTTT
V gene: TRBV27; J gene: TRBJ2-6; clone size: .; D gene: .; CDR3 protein: CASSALQGRSGANVLTF; CDR3 DNA: TGTGCCAGCAGCGCACTCCAGGGAAGATCTGGGGCCAACGTCCTGACTTTC
V gene: TRBV5-1; J gene: TRBJ1-2; clone size: .; D gene: .; CDR3 protein: CASSLEGASFFTF; CDR3 DNA: TGCGCCAGCAGCCTGGAAGGGGCCTCCTTTTTTACCTTC
V gene: TRBV9; J gene: TRBJ1-2; clone size: .; D gene: .; CDR3 protein: CASSVVAGEGSNYGYTF; CDR3 DNA: TGTGCCAGCAGCGTAGTTGCCGGAGAGGGAAGCAACTATGGCTACACCTTC
V gene: TRBV6-1; J gene: TRBJ2-5; clone size: .; D gene: TRBD1; CDR3 protein: CATSWTGGAETQYF; CDR3 DNA: TGTGCCACCTCCTGGACAGGGGGCGCAGAGACCCAGTACTTC
V gene: TRBV11-3; J gene: TRBJ2-1; clone size: .; D gene: .; CDR3 protein: CASSLPMSRAFF; CDR3 DNA: TGTGCCAGCAGCTTACCTATGTCTCGGGCGTTCTTC
V gene: TRBV2; J gene: TRBJ2-1; clone size: .; D gene: .; CDR3 protein: CASSVLIYNEQFF; CDR3 DNA: TGTGCCAGCAGTGTACTGATCTACAATGAGCAGTTCTTC
V gene: TRBV10-1; J gene: TRBJ2-1; clone size: .; D gene: .; CDR3 protein: CASSEGRGSYNEQFF; CDR3 DNA: TGCGCCAGCAGTGAGGGTAGGGGCTCCTACAATGAGCAGTTCTTC
V gene: TRBV5-4; J gene: TRBJ1-5; clone size: once; D gene: .; CDR3 protein: CASSSGGGDNQPQHF; CDR3 DNA: TGTGCCAGCAGTTCCGGCGGGGGGGACAATCAGCCCCAGCATTTT
V gene: TRBV5-1; J gene: TRBJ2-3; clone size: once; D gene: .; CDR3 protein: CASSLAPDPKAYF; CDR3 DNA: TGCGCCAGCAGCTTGGCCCCGGACCCCAAGGCGTATTTT
V gene: TRBV6-5; J gene: TRBJ1-5; clone size: .; D gene: TRBD1; CDR3 protein: CASSPRDRSNQPQHF; CDR3 DNA: TGTGCCAGCAGTCCCCGGGACAGGAGTAATCAGCCCCAGCATTTT
V gene: TRBV28; J gene: TRBJ2-7; clone size: .; D gene: TRBD1; CDR3 protein: CASSFPGTATYEQYF; CDR3 DNA: TGTGCCAGCAGTTTCCCCGGGACAGCCACCTACGAGCAGTACTTC
V gene: TRBV29-1; J gene: TRBJ1-1; clone size: .; D gene: TRBD1; CDR3 protein: CSVSQGTPEAFF; CDR3 DNA: TGCAGCGTGTCACAGGGGACCCCTGAAGCTTTCTTT